A single T cell receptor (beta chain) is shown here with its context. Its antigen is still unknown. This PCR relied on a set of 60 Vbeta primers and 13 Jbeta primers. The data were produced by immunoSEQ multiplex PCR, yet TCRdb's version contains in-frame clones alone and is incomplete. The data show 110,000 to 150,000 clones, approximately 72% seen once. J lost 9 bases, V lost 4 bases, and 9 bases had no gene match. CDR3 length: 14 residues. Germline V lookup: CDR1 SGHTA, CDR2 FQGNSA. The sample originates from a study of cytomegalovirus exposure and HLA in healthy donors. Study-level results: A later analysis reportedly found fewer N-insertions in an Asian-associated ancestry cluster than the roughly 670-donor mean. In terms of immune exposure information, only CMV serostatus was available. Sequencing artifact likely explains a cluster of highly shared sequence variants.

Sequenced: PBMCs. The sequence was collected from a man in his forties in good health and CMV-seronegative. This sequence joins TRBV7-2 and TRBJ2-1; 7 bases fit TRBD1. The CDR3 region has the DNA TGTGCCAGCAGCTCAGACAGGGTAGGTACTGAGCAGTTCTTC. Residues: CASSSDRVGTEQFF.